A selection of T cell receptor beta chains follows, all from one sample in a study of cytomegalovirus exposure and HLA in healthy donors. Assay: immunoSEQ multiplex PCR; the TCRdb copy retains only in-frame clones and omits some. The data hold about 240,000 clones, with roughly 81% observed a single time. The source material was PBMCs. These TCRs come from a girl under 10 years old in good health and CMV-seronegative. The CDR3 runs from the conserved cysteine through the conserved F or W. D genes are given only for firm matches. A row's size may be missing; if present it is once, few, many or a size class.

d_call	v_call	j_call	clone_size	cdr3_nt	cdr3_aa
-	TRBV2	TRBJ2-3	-	TGTGCCAGCAGTGTGGGGGGGGACAGGTCAAAAAATACGCAGTATTTT	CASSVGGDRSKNTQYF
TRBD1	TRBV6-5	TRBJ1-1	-	TGTGCCAGCTGGGACAGGGGGCTCGGTGGAGCTTTCTTT	CASWDRGLGGAFF
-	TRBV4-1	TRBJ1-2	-	TGCGCCAGCAGCCACCCTCTGGTGGGGGGTGGCTACACCTTC	CASSHPLVGGGYTF
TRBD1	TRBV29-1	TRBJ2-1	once	TGCACCGGACAGGGGGTGACTAGCAGCAATGAGCAGTTCTTC	CTGQGVTSSNEQFF
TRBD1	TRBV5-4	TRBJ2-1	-	TGTGCCAGCAGCCAGGGACAGGGAACCTACAATGAGCAGTTCTTC	CASSQGQGTYNEQFF
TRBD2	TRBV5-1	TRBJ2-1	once	TGCGCCAGCAGCTTAGGACTAGCCGAGGGTGGTGAGCAGTTCTTC	CASSLGLAEGGEQFF
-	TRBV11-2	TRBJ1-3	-	TGTGCCAGCAGCTCAAACTGGGGGGAAAGGCGAAACACCATATATTTT	CASSSNWGERRNTIYF
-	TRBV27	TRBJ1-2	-	TGTGCCAGCAGCCTACGGCGGGGGGGATCCCCCTATGGCTACACCTTC	CASSLRRGGSPYGYTF
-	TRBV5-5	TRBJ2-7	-	TGTGCCAGCAGCTTGGGGCAGGGGTTGCCCTACGAGCAGTACTTC	CASSLGQGLPYEQYF
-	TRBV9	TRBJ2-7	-	TGTGCCAGCAGCGCCCACCCGGGGGTATCCTCCTACGAGCAGTACTTC	CASSAHPGVSSYEQYF
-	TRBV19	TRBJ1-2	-	TGTGCCAGTAGCTTCCCTTCTTATGGCTACACCTTC	CASSFPSYGYTF
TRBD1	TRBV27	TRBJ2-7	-	TGTGCCAGCAGTTCTTCCGGGACAGGGAGGACCTACGAGCAGTACTTC	CASSSSGTGRTYEQYF
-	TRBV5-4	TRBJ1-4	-	TGTGCCAGCAGCCCTACAGGTTCAACTAATGAAAAACTGTTTTTT	CASSPTGSTNEKLFF
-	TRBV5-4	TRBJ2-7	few	TGTGCCAGCAGCTTGGACACCTACGAGCAGTACTTC	CASSLDTYEQYF
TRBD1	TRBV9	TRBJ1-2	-	TGTGCCAGCAGCGTTCAAGACAGGGGTCGTGGCTACACCTTC	CASSVQDRGRGYTF
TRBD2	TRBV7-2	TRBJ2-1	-	TGTGCCAGCAGCCCCCCGACTAGCGGGTTTCAGTTCTTC	CASSPPTSGFQFF
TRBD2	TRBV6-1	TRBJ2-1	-	TGTGCCAGCAGTGAACGGGGGCGGGGGGTCTATGAGCAGTTCTTC	CASSERGRGVYEQFF
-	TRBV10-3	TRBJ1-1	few	TGTGCCATCAGTGGAAGTAACAGTGAAGCTTTCTTT	CAISGSNSEAFF
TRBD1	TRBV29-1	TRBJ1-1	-	TGCAGCGTTGGAGCGACAGGGGGCGAAGCTTTCTTT	CSVGATGGEAFF
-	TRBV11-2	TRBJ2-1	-	TGTGCCAGCAGCTCTTCAATAGGAGCGGTTGAGCAGTTCTTC	CASSSSIGAVEQFF
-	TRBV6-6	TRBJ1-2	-	TGTGCCAGCAGTTACCGTCTTGGCAGGGCTAACTATGGCTACACCTTC	CASSYRLGRANYGYTF
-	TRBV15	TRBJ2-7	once	TGTGCCACCAGCAGGCCCCGGGGAACAGGGTCAGAACGGGGCGAGCAGTACTTC	CATSRPRGTGSERGEQYF
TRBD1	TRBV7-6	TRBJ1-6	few	TGTGCCAGCAGCGGGACAGGGAAAAATTCACCCCTCCACTTT	CASSGTGKNSPLHF
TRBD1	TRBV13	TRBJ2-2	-	TGTGCCAGCAGCCAACAGGGGACCGGGGAGCTGTTTTTT	CASSQQGTGELFF
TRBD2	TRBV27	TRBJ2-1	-	TGTGCCAGCAGTGCTGGACTAGCGGGGTGGGGAGAGCAGTTCTTC	CASSAGLAGWGEQFF
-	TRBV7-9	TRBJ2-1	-	TGTGCCAGCAGCTTACTACATTCCCCCACTAGTTCCAATGAGCAGTTCTTC	CASSLLHSPTSSNEQFF
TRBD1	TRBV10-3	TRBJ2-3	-	TGTGCCATCACCGGACAGGGAGGAGATACGCAGTATTTT	CAITGQGGDTQYF
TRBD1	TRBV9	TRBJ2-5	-	TGTGCCAGCAGCGTAGCCGGACAGGGAGAGACCCAGTACTTC	CASSVAGQGETQYF
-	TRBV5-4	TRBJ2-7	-	TGCGCCAGCAGCTCATCCCCGGGTAGGTGGAACTACGAGCAGTACTTC	CASSSSPGRWNYEQYF
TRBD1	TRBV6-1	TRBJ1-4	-	TGTGCCAGCAGTGAATTTAGGACAGGGGTTGAAAAACTGTTTTTT	CASSEFRTGVEKLFF
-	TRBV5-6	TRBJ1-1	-	TGTGCCAGCAGCGTTCTGGCAGGTATACGGACTGAAGCTTTCTTT	CASSVLAGIRTEAFF
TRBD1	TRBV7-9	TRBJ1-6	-	TGTGCCAGCATCGAGGCAGGGGGGTCCTATAATTCACCCCTCCACTTT	CASIEAGGSYNSPLHF
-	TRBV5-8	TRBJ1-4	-	TGTGCCAGCAGCCGGGCCGGGGTCACTAATGAAAAACTGTTTTTT	CASSRAGVTNEKLFF
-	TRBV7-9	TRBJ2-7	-	TGTGCCAGCAGCTTAGTGGGCGGACTCTCCTACGAGCAGTACTTC	CASSLVGGLSYEQYF
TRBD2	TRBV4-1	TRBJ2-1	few	TGCGCCAGCAGCCTGACTAGCGGGGGGGCCCCCATCAATGAGCAGTTCTTC	CASSLTSGGAPINEQFF
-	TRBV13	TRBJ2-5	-	TGTGCCAGCAGCTCGGGGTGGGAGGAGACCCAGTACTTC	CASSSGWEETQYF